The sequence of this T cell receptor (beta chain) was determined in a study of OX40 agonist ivuxolimab in advanced cancers. Overall study: Hepatocellular carcinoma, melanoma, renal cell or head and neck cancer affected the dose-escalation patients.

The V gene's germline CDR1 is MDHEN and CDR2 SYDVKM. Trimming took off 2 bases at V and 4 bases at J, with 14 bases between the two ends. The CDR3 has 15 residues. General study points: The study observed clonal expansion of CD4+ and CD8+ blood T cells by week 6 at 0.1 to 3.0 mg/kg.

Method: immunoSEQ multiplex PCR; TCRdb's copy keeps in-frame clones and lacks some. The sample holds thousands of clones, under 85% seen once. This clone has a handful of counts. Antigen: not known. V is TRBV28 and J is TRBJ1-1, with D unresolved. The source of this sequence is an adult with an advanced solid tumor such as melanoma, head and neck, liver or kidney cancer. The sequencing here drew on CD4+ or CD8+ T cells sorted from blood, taken in a trial of the OX40 agonist ivuxolimab. CDR3 bases: TGTGCCAGCAGTTTAAAGGACGGAGGAGGCACTGAAGCTTTCTTT. Residues: CASSLKDGGGTEAFF.